What follows are 4 T cell receptor beta chains derived from one specimen sequenced in a study of regulatory T cells in long-lasting Graves disease. Arm-PCR of CDR3 regions with iRepertoire HTBI primers generated TCR beta libraries. TCRdb redid the calling of the multiplex PCR reads with MiXCR, one entry per CDR3 protein. In the table there are about 430,000 distinct CDR3 sequences, 15% of which are singletons. The time point was: newly diagnosed GD, antithyroid drugs for less than 3 months. The TCR library was made from RNA that had been extracted from PBMCs in TRIzol. These data were also reused for a study on T cells in Graves' hyperthyroidism and ophthalmopathy.

This specimen was peripheral blood mononuclear cells (PBMCs), taken at new diagnosis, from a patient treated with antithyroid drugs. These receptors all stem from a woman aged 40 to 55 with Graves disease.

V and J are TRBV6-1 and TRBJ1-4, with TRBD1 as a possible D gene (5 bases). The CDR3 runs 14 residues. Trimming left V 6 bases short and J 4 bases short, with 12 bases between. Germline V gene sequence: CDR1 MNHNS, CDR2 SASEGT. CDR3 nucleotide sequence: TGTGCCAGCAGAGCGCCGGGGGGTAATGAAAAACTGTTTTTT. Residues: CASRAPGGNEKLFF.

This clonotype was counted ten times or more. The chain recombines TRBV12-3 or TRBV12-4 with TRBJ1-3, with a weak D call TRBD1 (6 bases). There are 15 residues in the CDR3. Trimming took 3 bases from V and 8 from J, leaving 17 bases between them. The CDR3 loop is CASSFGGPQADTIYF. The CDR3 DNA sequence: TGTGCCAGCAGTTTTGGGGGGCCCCAAGCGGACACCATATATTTT.

This clonotype was seen repeatedly, ten times or more. The chain uses TRBV10-2 and TRBJ2-1; the D is unclear. Germline CDR1 and CDR2: WSHSY and SAAADI. The CDR3 extends over 15 amino acids. The V gene lost 3 bases and the J gene lost 0 bases, with 9 bases spanning the gap. The CDR3 DNA reads TGCGCCAGCAGTGATCGCGTAAGCTCCTACAATGAGCAGTTCTTC. Its protein product is CASSDRVSSYNEQFF.

J is TRBJ2-1 and V is TRBV12-3 or TRBV12-4; D might be TRBD1 or TRBD2, each matching 5 bases. This CDR3 is built from 15 residues. The V and J ends lost 5 bases and 6 bases respectively, with 17 bases between them. The CDR3: CASSPLRGDGNEQFF. The CDR3, as DNA: TGTGCCAGCAGTCCCTTGAGGGGAGACGGCAATGAGCAGTTCTTC.